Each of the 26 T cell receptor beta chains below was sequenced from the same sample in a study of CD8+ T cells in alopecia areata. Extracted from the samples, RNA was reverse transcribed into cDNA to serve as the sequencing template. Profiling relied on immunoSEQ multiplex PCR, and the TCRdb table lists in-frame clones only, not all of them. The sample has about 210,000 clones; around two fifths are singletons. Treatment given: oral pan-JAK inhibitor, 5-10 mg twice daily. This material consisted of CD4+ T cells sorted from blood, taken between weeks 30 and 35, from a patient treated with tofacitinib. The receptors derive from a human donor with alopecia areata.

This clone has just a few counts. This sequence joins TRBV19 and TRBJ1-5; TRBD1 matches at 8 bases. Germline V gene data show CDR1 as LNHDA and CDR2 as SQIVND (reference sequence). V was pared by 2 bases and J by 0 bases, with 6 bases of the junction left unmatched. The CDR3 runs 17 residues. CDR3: CASSIRTGQYSNQPQHF. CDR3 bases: TGTGCCAGTAGTATACGGACAGGGCAGTATAGCAATCAGCCCCAGCATTTT.

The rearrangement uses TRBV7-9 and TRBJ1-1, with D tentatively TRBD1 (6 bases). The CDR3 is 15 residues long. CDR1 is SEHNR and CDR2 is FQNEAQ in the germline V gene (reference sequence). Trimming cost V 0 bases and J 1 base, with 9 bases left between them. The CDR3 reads CASSLAAGQNTEAFF. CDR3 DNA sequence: TGTGCCAGCAGCTTAGCCGCGGGACAGAACACTGAAGCTTTCTTT.

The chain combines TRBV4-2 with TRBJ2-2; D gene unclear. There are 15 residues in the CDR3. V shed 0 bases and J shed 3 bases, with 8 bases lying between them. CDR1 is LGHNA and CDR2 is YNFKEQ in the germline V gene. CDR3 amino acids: CASSQDRHDTGELFF. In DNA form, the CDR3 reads TGTGCCAGCAGCCAAGATAGGCACGACACCGGGGAGCTGTTTTTT.

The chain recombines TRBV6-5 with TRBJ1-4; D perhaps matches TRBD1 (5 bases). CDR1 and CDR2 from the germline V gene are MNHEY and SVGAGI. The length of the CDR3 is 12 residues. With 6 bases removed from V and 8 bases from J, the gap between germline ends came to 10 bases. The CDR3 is CASSHRGEKLFF. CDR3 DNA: TGTGCCAGCAGCCATAGGGGAGAAAAACTGTTTTTT.

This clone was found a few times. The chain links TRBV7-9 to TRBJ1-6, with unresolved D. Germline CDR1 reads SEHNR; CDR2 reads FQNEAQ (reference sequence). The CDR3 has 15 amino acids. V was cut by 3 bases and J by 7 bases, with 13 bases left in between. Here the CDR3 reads CASSFVGTANSPLHF. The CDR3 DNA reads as TGTGCCAGCAGCTTTGTGGGAACAGCGAATTCACCCCTCCACTTT. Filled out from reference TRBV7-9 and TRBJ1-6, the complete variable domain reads DTGVSQNPRHKITKRGQNVTFRCDPISEHNRLYWYRQTLGQGPEFLTYFQNEAQLEKSRLLSDRFSAERPKGSFSTLEIQRTEQGDSAMYLCASSFVGTANSPLHFGNGTRLTVT.

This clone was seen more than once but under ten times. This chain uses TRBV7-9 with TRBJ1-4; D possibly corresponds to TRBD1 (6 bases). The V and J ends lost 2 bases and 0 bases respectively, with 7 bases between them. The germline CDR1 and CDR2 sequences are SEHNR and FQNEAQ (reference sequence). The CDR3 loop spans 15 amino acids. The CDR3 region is CASSLWTATNEKLFF. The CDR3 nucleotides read TGTGCCAGCAGCTTATGGACAGCAACTAATGAAAAACTGTTTTTT.

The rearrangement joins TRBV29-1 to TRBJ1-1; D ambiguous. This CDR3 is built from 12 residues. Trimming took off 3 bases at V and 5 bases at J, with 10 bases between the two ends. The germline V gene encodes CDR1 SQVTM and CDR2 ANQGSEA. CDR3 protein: CSVEGEVTEAFF. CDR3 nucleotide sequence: TGCAGCGTTGAGGGAGAGGTTACTGAAGCTTTCTTT.

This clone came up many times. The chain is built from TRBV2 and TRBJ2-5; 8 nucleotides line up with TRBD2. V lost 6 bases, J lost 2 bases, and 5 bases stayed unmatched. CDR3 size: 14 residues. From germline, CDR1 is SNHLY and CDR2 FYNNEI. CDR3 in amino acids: CASSASGGQETQYF. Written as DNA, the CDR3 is TGTGCCAGCAGCGCCAGCGGGGGACAAGAGACCCAGTACTTC.

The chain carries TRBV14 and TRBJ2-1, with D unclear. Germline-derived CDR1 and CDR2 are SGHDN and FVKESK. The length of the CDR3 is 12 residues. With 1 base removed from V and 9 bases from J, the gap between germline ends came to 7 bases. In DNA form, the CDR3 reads TGTGCCAGCAGCCAAGGGCATGGTGAGCAGTTCTTC. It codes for CASSQGHGEQFF.

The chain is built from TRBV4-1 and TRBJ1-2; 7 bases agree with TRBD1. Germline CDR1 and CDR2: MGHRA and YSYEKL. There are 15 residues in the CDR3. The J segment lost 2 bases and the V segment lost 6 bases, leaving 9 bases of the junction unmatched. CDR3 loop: CASRRSPGGNYGYTF. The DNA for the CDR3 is TGCGCCAGCAGGCGTTCTCCAGGGGGGAACTATGGCTACACCTTC.

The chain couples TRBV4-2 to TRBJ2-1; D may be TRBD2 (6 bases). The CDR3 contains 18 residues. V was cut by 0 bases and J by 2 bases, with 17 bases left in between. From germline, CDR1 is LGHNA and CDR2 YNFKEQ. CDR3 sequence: CASSQEWRALGTYNEQFF. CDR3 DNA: TGTGCCAGCAGCCAAGAATGGAGGGCCTTAGGAACCTACAATGAGCAGTTCTTC.

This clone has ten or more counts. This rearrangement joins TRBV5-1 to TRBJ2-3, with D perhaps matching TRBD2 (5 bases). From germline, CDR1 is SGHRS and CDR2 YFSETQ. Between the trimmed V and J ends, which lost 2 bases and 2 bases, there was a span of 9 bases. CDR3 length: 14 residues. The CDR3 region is CASSFGVFTDTQYF. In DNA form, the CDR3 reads TGCGCCAGCAGCTTCGGGGTATTCACAGATACGCAGTATTTT.

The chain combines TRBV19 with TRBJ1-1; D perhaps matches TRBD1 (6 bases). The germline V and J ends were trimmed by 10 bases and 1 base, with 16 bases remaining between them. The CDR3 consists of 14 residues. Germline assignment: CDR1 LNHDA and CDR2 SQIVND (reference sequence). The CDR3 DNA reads TGTGCCACCTACACAGGGACGGCGAACACTGAAGCTTTCTTT. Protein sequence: CATYTGTANTEAFF.

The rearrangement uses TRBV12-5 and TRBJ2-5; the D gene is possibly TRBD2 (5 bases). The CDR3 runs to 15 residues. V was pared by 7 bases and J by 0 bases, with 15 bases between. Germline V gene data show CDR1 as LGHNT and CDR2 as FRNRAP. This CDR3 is CASAPGLAYQETQYF. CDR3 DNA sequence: TGTGCTAGTGCCCCAGGACTGGCGTACCAAGAGACCCAGTACTTC.

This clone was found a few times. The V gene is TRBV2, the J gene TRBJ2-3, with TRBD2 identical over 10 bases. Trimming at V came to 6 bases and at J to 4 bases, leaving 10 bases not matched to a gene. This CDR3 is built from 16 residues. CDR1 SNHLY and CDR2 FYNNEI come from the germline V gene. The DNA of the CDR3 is TGTGCCAGCAGGCATCCGGGACTAGCGAGCGCAGATACGCAGTATTTT. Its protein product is CASRHPGLASADTQYF.

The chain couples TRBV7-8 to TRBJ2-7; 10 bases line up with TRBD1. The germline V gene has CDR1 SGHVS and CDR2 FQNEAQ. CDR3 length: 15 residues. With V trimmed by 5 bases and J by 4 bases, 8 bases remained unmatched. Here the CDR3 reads CASSPRTGGVYEQYF. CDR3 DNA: TGTGCCAGCAGCCCCAGGACAGGGGGTGTTTACGAGCAGTACTTC.

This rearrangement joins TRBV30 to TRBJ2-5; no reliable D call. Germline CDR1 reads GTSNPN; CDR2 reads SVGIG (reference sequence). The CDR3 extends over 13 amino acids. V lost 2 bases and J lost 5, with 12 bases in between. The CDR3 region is CAWSLRMTETQYF. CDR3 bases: TGTGCCTGGAGTTTAAGAATGACGGAGACCCAGTACTTC.

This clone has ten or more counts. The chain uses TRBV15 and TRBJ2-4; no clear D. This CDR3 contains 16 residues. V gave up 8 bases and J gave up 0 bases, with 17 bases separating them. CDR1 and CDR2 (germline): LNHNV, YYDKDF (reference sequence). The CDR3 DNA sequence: TGTGCCACCCGACCTGTGTCCTTGAGAGCCAAAAACATTCAGTACTTC. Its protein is CATRPVSLRAKNIQYF.

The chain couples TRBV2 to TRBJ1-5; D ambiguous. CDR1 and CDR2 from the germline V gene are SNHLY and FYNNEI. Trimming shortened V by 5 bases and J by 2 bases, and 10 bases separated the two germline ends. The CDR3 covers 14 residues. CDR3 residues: CASSPGSGNQPQHF. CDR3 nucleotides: TGTGCCAGCAGTCCGGGGAGCGGCAATCAGCCCCAGCATTTT.

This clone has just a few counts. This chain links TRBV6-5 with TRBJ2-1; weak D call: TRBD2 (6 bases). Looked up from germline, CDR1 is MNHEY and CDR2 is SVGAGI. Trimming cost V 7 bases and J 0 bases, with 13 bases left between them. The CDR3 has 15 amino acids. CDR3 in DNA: TGTGCCAGCATGTACGGGGGAGGCTCCTACAATGAGCAGTTCTTC. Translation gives CASMYGGGSYNEQFF.

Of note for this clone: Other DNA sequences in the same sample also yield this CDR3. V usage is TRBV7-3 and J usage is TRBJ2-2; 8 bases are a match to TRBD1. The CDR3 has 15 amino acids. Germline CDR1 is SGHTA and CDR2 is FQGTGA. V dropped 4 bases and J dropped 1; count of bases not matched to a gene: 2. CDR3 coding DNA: TGTGCCAGCAGCTCCGGACAGGGGAACACCGGGGAGCTGTTTTTT. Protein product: CASSSGQGNTGELFF.

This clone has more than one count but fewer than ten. The CDR3: CASSLRGSGDEQFF. The DNA for the CDR3 is TGCGCCAGCAGCTTACGCGGGAGTGGGGATGAGCAGTTCTTC. The chain carries TRBV5-1 and TRBJ2-1, with 7 nucleotides matching TRBD2. V lost 2 bases to trimming and J lost 8 bases; unmatched junction nucleotides: 7. There are 14 residues in the CDR3. Germline V gives CDR1 SGHRS, CDR2 YFSETQ.

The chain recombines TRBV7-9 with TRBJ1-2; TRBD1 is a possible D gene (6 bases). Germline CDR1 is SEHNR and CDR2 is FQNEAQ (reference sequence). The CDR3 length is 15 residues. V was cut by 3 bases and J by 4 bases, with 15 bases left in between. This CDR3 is CASSFDGRGLYGYTF. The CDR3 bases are TGTGCCAGCAGCTTTGACGGTCGGGGGCTCTATGGCTACACCTTC.

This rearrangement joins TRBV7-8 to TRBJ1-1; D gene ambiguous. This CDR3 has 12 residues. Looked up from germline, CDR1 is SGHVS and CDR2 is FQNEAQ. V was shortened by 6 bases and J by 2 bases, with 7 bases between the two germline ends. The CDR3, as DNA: TGTGCCAGCAGTTATAGCAACACTGAAGCTTTCTTT. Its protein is CASSYSNTEAFF.

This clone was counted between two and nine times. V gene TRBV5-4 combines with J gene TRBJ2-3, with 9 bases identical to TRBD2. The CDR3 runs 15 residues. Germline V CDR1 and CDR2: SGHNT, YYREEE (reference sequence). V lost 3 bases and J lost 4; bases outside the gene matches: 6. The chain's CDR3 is CASSSVSGSADTQYF. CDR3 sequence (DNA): TGTGCCAGCAGCTCAGTTAGCGGGAGCGCAGATACGCAGTATTTT.

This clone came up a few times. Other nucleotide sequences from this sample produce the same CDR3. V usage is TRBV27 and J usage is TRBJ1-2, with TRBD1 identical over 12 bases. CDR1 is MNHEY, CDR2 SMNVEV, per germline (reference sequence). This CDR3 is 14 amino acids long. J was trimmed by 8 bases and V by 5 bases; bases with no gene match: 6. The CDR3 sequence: CASSPRDRGRGYTF. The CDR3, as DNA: TGTGCCAGCAGTCCGCGGGACAGGGGGCGCGGCTACACCTTC.